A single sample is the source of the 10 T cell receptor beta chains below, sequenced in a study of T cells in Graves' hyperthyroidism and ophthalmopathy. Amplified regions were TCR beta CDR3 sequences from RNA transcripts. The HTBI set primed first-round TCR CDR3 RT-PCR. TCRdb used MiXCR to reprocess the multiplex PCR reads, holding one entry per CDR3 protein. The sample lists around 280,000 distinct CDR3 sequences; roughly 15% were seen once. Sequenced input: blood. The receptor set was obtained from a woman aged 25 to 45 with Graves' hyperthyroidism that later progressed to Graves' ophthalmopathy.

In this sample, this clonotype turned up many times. The CDR3 nucleotides read TGTGCCAGCAGCTTAGAGCAGGGGAATTCACCCCTCCACTTT. This gives the protein CASSLEQGNSPLHF. The rearrangement links TRBV7-2 to TRBJ1-6; D might be TRBD1 (6 bases). The CDR3 has 14 residues. V was pared by 1 base and J by 7 bases, with 8 bases between. The V gene's germline CDR1 is SGHTA and CDR2 FQGNSA.

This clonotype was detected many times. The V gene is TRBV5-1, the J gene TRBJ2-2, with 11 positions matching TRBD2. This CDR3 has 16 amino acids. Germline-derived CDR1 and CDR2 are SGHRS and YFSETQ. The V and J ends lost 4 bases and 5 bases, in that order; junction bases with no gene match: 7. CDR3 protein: CASSSRTSGHTGELFF. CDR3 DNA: TGCGCCAGCAGCAGCAGGACTAGCGGGCATACCGGGGAGCTGTTTTTT.

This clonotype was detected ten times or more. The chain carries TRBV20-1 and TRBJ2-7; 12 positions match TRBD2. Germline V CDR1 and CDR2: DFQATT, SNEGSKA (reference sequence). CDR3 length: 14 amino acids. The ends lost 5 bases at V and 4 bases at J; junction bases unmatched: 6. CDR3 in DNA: TGCAGTGCTCCTCTAGCGGGAGGGCCTTACGAGCAGTACTTC. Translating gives CSAPLAGGPYEQYF.

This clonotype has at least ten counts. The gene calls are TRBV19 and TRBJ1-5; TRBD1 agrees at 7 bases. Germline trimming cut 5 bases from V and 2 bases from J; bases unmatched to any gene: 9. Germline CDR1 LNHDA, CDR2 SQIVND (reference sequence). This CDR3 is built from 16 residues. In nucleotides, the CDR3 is TGTGCCAGTAGTCTGGGACAGACCGGGGGCAATCAGCCCCAGCATTTT. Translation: CASSLGQTGGNQPQHF.

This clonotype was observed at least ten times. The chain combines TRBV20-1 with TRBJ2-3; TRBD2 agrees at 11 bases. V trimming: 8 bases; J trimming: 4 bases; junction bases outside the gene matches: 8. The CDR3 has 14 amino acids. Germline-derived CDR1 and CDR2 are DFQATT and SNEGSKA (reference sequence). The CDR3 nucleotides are TGCAGTATTCTACTAGCGGGAGCGGCAGATACGCAGTATTTT. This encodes CSILLAGAADTQYF.

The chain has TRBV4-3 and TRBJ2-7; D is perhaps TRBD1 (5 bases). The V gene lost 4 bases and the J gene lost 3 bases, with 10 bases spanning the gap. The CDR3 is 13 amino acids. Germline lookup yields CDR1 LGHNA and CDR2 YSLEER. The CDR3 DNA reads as TGCGCCAGCAGCCTCGATGACAGCTACGAGCAGTACTTC. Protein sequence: CASSLDDSYEQYF.

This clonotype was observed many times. CDR3 nucleotide sequence: TGTGCCAGCAGCTCCCCGGGCGGGAGGACCTACGAGCAGTACTTC. This translates into CASSSPGGRTYEQYF. The chain joins TRBV7-9 to TRBJ2-7, with TRBD2 matching 8 bases. This CDR3 region has 15 residues. Germline V CDR1 and CDR2: SEHNR, FQNEAQ (reference sequence). The ends lost 4 bases at V and 2 bases at J; junction bases unmatched: 7.

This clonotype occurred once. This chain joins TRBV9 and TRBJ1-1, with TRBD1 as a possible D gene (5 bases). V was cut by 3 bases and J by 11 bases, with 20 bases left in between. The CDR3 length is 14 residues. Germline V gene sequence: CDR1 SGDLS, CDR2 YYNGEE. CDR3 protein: CASSDGRQGGWAFF. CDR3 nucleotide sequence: TGTGCCAGCAGCGATGGGAGGCAGGGAGGGTGGGCTTTCTTT.

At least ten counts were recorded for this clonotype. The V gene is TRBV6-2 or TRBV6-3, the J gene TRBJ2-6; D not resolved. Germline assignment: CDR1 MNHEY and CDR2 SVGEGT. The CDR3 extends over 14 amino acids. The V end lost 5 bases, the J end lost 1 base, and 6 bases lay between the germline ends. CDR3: CASSELSGANVLTF. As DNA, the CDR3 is TGTGCCAGCAGTGAGCTATCTGGGGCCAACGTCCTGACTTTC.

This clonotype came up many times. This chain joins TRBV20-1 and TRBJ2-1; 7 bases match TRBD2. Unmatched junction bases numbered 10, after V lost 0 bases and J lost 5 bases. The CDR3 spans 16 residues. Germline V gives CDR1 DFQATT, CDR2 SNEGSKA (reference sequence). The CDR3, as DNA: TGCAGTGCTAGAGATTCAGGGAGCGGGAATCACAATGAGCAGTTCTTC. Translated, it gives CSARDSGSGNHNEQFF.